This TCR beta chain stems from a study of blood T cell repertoires in COVID-19. Study summary: Collection of acute and convalescent COVID-19 samples took place in the United States, Italy and Spain. Nucleic acid was either cDNA or gDNA, and it came from T cells, B-cell-depleted T cells, or PBMCs.

V lost 4 bases, J lost 5 bases, and 6 bases stayed unmatched. This CDR3 spans 14 amino acids. CDR1 is LNHDA and CDR2 is SQIVND in the germline V gene (reference sequence). Per the original data handling: Amplification from reference gene primers served as the basis for estimated nucleated cell counts. TCRdb keeps only in-frame clones here, not all; method: immunoSEQ multiplex PCR. Clonal size and the V and J genes are those of that table, whereas D and trimming came from the DNA. Of over 250,000 clones in the sample, approximately 86% were seen once. The TCR originated in a man aged 35 to 55 who had recovered from COVID-19. This chain joins TRBV19 and TRBJ2-7; 9 positions match TRBD1. Source material: peripheral blood. CDR3 sequence (DNA): TGTGCCAGTAGTAAAGGGACAGGGATGAACGAGCAGTACTTC. It is translated as CASSKGTGMNEQYF. The entire variable domain, with the rest obtained from reference TRBV19 and TRBJ2-7, is as follows: DGGITQSPKYLFRKEGQNVTLSCEQNLNHDAMYWYRQDPGQGLRLIYYSQIVNDFQKGDIAEGYSVSREKKESFPLTVTSAQKNPTAFYLCASSKGTGMNEQYFGPGTRLTVT.